The clone carrying this T cell receptor beta chain was seen a handful of times. Researchers took RNA transcripts and amplified the TCR beta CDR3 regions from them. With the HTBI primer set, the TCR CDR3 went through a first round of RT-PCR. A single record per CDR3 protein comes from TCRdb applying MiXCR to the multiplex PCR reads. The sample lists hundreds of thousands of distinct CDR3 sequences; approximately 15% were seen once. Germline V gives CDR1 SEHNR, CDR2 FQNEAQ (reference sequence). This CDR3 has 15 amino acids. V shed 5 bases and J 2 bases; nucleotides not matched to a gene: 5. This entry belongs to a study of T cells in Graves' hyperthyroidism and ophthalmopathy.

This receptor was identified in a woman younger than 35 with Graves' hyperthyroidism. The chain couples TRBV7-9 to TRBJ2-3; 9 bases line up with TRBD2. Sequencing was carried out using blood. The CDR3 reads CASSRTSADTDTQYF. CDR3 bases: TGTGCCAGCAGCCGGACTAGCGCGGACACAGATACGCAGTATTTT.